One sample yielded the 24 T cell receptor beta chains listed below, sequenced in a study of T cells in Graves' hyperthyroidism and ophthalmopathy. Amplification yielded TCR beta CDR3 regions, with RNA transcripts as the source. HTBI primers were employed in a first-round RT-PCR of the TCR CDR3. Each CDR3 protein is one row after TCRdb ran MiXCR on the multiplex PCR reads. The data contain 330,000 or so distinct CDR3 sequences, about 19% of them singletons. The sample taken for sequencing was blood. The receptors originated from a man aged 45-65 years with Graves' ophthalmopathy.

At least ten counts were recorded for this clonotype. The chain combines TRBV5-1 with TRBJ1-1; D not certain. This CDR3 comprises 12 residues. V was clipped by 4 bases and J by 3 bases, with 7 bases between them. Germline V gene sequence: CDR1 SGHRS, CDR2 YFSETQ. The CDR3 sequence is CASSQSDTEAFF. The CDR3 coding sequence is TGCGCCAGCAGCCAGAGTGACACTGAAGCTTTCTTT.

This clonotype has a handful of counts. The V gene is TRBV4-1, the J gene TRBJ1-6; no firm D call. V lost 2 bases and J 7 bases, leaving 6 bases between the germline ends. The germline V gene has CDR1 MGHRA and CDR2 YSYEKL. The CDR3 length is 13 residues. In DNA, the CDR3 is TGCGCCAGCAGCCAAACCAGAAATTCACCCCTCCACTTT. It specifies CASSQTRNSPLHF.

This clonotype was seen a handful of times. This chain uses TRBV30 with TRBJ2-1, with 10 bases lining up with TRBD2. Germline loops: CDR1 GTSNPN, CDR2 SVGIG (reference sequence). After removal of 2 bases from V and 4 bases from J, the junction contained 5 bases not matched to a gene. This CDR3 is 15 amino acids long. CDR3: CAWSTGLAEYNEQFF. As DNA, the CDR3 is TGTGCCTGGAGTACCGGACTAGCGGAGTACAATGAGCAGTTCTTC.

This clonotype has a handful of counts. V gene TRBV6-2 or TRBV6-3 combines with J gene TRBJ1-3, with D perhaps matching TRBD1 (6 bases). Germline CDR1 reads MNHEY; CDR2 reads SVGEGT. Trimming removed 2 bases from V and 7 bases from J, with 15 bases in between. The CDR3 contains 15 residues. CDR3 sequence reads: CASSYAWAQGNTIYF. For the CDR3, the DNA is TGTGCCAGCAGTTACGCTTGGGCCCAGGGGAACACCATATATTTT.

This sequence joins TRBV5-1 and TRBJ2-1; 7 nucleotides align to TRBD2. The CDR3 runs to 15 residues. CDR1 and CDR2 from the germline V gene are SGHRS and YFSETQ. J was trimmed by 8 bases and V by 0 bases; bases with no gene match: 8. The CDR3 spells CASSLDGGRWDEQFF. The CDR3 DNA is TGCGCCAGCAGCTTGGACGGCGGGAGATGGGATGAGCAGTTCTTC.

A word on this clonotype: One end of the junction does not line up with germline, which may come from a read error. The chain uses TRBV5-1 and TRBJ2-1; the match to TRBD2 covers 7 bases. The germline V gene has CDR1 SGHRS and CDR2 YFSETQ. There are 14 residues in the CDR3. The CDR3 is CANSLTGTTSEQFF. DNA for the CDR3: TGCGCCAACAGCTTGACCGGGACTACGAGCGAGCAGTTCTTC.

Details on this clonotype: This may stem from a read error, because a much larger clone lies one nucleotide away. CDR3 amino acids: CASSLLYTNHGYTF. The CDR3 DNA follows: TGTGCCAGCAGTTTACTTTACACTAACCATGGCTACACCTTC. J is TRBJ1-2 and V is TRBV28; D remains unclear. The CDR3 runs 14 residues. Germline lookup yields CDR1 MDHEN and CDR2 SYDVKM.

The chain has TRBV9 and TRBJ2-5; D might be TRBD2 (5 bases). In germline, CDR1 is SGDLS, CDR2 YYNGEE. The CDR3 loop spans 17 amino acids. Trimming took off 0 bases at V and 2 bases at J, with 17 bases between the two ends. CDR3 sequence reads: CASSVDRKGGPQETQYF. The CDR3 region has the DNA TGTGCCAGCAGCGTAGATAGGAAGGGCGGGCCTCAAGAGACCCAGTACTTC.

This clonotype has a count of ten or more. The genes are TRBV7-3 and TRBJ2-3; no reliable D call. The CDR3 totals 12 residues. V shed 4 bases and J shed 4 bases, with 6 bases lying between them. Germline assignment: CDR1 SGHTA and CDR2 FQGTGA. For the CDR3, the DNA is TGTGCCAGCAGCTCCAATTCAGATACGCAGTATTTT. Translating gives CASSSNSDTQYF.

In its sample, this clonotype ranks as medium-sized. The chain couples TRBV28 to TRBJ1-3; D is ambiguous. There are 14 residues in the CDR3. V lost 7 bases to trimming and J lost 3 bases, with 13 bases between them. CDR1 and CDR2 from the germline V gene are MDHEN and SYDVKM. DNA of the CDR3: TGTGCCAGCACCCCGGACGGCCATGGAAACACCATATATTTT. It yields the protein CASTPDGHGNTIYF.

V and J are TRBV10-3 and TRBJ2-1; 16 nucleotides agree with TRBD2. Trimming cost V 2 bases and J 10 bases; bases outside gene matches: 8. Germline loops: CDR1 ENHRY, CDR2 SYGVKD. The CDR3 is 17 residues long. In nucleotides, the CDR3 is TGTGCCATCAGTGAGCCTGGGACTAGCGGGAGGGCGGGGGAGCAGTTCTTC. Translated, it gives CAISEPGTSGRAGEQFF.

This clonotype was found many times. CDR3 bases: TGTGCCAGCAGCTTAGGATCCGGGACAGGGAATGAAAAACTGTTTTTT. It yields the protein CASSLGSGTGNEKLFF. The V and J genes are TRBV11-2 and TRBJ1-4; 9 nucleotides align to TRBD1. J gave up 5 bases and V 1 base, and 5 bases lay outside the gene matches. This CDR3 contains 16 residues. In germline, CDR1 is SGHAT, CDR2 FQNNGV.

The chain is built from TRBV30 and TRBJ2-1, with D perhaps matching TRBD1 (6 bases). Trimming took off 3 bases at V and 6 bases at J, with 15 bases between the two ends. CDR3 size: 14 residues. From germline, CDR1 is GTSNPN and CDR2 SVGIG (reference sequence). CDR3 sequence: CAWRPRGAGNEQFF. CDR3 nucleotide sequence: TGTGCCTGGAGACCCAGGGGCGCGGGCAATGAGCAGTTCTTC.

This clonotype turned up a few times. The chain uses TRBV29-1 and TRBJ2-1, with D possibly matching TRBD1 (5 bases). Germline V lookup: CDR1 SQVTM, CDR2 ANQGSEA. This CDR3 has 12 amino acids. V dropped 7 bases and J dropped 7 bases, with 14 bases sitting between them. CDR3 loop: CSARTIRNEQFF. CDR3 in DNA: TGCAGCGCCCGGACAATCCGGAATGAGCAGTTCTTC.

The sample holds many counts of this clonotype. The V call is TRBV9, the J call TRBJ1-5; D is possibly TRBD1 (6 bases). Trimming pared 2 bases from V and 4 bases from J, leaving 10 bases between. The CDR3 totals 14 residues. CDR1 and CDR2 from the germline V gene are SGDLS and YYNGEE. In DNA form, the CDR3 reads TGTGCCAGCAGCGTCGGACAGCAAAATCAGCCCCAGCATTTT. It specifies CASSVGQQNQPQHF.

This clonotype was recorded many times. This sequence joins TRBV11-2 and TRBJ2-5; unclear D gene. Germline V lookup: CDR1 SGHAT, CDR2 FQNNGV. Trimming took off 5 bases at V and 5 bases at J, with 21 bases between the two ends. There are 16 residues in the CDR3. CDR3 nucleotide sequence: TGTGCCAGCAGCCGACGGACCCCAATCCGGGCGGAGACCCAGTACTTC. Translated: CASSRRTPIRAETQYF.

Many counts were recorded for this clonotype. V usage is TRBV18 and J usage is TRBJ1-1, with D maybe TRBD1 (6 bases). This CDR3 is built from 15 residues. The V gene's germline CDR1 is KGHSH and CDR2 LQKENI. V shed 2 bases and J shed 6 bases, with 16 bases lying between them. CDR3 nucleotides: TGTGCCAGCTCACCAGGGATCGGACAGATGGCTGAAGCTTTCTTT. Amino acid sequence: CASSPGIGQMAEAFF.

Here the CDR3 DNA reads TGTGCCAGCAGCTCCTCAGAGGGGGTCTCCTCACCCCTCCACTTT. Translated, it gives CASSSSEGVSSPLHF. The V gene is TRBV5-8, the J gene TRBJ1-6, with D possibly TRBD1 on 6 matching bases. Trimming took 3 bases from V and 10 from J, leaving 17 bases between them. This CDR3 is built from 15 residues. Looked up from germline, CDR1 is SGHTS and CDR2 is YDEGEE.

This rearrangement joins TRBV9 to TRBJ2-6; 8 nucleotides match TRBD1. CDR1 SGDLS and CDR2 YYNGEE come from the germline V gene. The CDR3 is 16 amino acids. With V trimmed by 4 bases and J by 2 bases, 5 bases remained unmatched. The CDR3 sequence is CASSPWTGPGANVLTF. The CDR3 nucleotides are TGTGCCAGCAGCCCCTGGACAGGGCCTGGGGCCAACGTCCTGACTTTC.

The chain's CDR3 is CSGLQGNGNTIYF. DNA for the CDR3: TGCAGCGGCCTACAGGGGAACGGAAACACCATATATTTT. The V call is TRBV29-1, the J call TRBJ1-3, with 7 bases identical to TRBD1. Trimming removed 7 bases from V and 4 bases from J; junction bases left unmatched: 7. Looked up from germline, CDR1 is SQVTM and CDR2 is ANQGSEA. The CDR3 spans 13 residues.

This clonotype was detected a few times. The CDR3: CASRSGSASTDTQYF. In nucleotides, the CDR3 is TGTGCCAGCCGGAGCGGTTCCGCTAGCACAGATACGCAGTATTTT. V usage is TRBV9 and J usage is TRBJ2-3; a possible D gene is TRBD2 (5 bases). The CDR3 covers 15 residues. Per the germline V gene, CDR1 is SGDLS and CDR2 is YYNGEE. Trimming pared 7 bases from V and 0 bases from J, leaving 15 bases between.

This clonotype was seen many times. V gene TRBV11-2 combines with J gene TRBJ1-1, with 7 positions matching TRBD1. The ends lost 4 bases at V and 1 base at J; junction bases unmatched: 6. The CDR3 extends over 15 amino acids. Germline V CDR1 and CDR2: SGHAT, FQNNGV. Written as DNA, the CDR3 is TGTGCCAGCAGCTCCTACAGGGGAGAGAACACTGAAGCTTTCTTT. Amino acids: CASSSYRGENTEAFF. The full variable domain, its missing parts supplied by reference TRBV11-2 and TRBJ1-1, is EAGVAQSPRYKIIEKRQSVAFWCNPISGHATLYWYQQILGQGPKLLIQFQNNGVVDDSQLPKDRFSAERLKGVDSTLKIQPAKLEDSAVYLCASSSYRGENTEAFFGQGTRLTVV.

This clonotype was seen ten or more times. The CDR3 DNA is TGTGCCAGCAGTTATAGTCTCTTAGCAGTTAAAAACATTCAGTACTTC. Protein product: CASSYSLLAVKNIQYF. The J gene is TRBJ2-4, the V gene TRBV6-1; D is ambiguous. This CDR3 is built from 16 residues. V was clipped by 5 bases and J by 4 bases, with 18 bases between them. Germline-derived CDR1 and CDR2 are MNHNS and SASEGT.

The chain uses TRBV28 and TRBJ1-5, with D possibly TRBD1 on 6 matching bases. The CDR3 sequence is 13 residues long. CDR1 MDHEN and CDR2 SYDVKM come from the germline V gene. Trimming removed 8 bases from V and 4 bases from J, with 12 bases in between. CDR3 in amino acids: CASGRGRNQPQHF. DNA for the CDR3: TGTGCCAGCGGTAGGGGGAGGAATCAGCCCCAGCATTTT.